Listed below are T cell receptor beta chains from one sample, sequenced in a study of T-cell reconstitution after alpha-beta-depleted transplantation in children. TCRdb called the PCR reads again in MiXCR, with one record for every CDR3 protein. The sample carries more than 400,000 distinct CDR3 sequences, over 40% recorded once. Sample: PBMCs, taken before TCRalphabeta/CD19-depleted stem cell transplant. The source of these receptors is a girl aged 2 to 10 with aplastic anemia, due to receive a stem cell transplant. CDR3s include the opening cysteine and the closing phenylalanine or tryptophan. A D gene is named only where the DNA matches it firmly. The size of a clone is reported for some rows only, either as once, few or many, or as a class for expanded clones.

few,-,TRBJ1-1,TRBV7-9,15,CASSLAWGTNTEAFF,TGTGCCAGCAGCTTAGCTTGGGGTACGAACACTGAAGCTTTCTTT
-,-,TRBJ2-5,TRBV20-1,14,CSANPTGNQETQYF,TGCAGTGCTAACCCTACAGGGAACCAAGAGACCCAGTACTTC
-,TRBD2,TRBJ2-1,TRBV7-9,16,CASSTMGTRSDNEQFF,TGTGCCAGCAGCACCATGGGGACTAGATCTGACAATGAGCAGTTCTTC
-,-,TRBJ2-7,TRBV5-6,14,CASSLGQQKGEQYF,TGTGCCAGCAGCTTGGGCCAGCAAAAGGGCGAGCAGTACTTC
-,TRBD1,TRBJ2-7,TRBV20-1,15,CSANDPGQGLYEQYF,TGCAGTGCTAACGACCCGGGACAGGGGCTCTACGAGCAGTACTTC
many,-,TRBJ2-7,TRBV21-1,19,CASSKGVPHSKDWGYEQYF,TGTGCCAGCAGCAAAGGAGTGCCCCACTCGAAGGATTGGGGCTACGAGCAGTACTTC
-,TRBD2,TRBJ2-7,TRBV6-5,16,CASSSTTSGTSYEQYF,TGTGCCAGCAGTTCCACGACTAGCGGGACCTCCTACGAGCAGTACTTC
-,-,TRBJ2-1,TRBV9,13,CASSVGVSHEQFF,TGTGCCAGCAGCGTAGGGGTTAGCCATGAGCAGTTCTTC
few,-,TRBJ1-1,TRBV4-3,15,CASSQERNRNTEAFF,TGCGCCAGCAGCCAAGAAAGGAACAGAAACACTGAAGCTTTCTTT
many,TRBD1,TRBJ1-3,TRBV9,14,CASSVSGGENTIYF,TGTGCCAGCAGCGTCTCAGGGGGCGAAAACACCATATATTTT
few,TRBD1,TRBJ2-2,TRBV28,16,CASSFRTGGFTGELFF,TGTGCCAGCAGTTTCAGGACAGGGGGCTTCACCGGGGAGCTGTTTTTT
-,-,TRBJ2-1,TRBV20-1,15,CSAIPDDQGYNEQFF,TGCAGTGCTATACCGGATGACCAGGGATACAATGAGCAGTTCTTC
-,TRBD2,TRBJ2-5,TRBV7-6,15,CASSWTSGSKETQYF,TGTGCCAGCAGCTGGACTAGCGGGAGTAAAGAGACCCAGTACTTC
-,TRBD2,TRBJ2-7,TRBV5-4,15,CASTNPGLADYEQYF,TGTGCCAGCACGAACCCGGGACTAGCGGATTACGAGCAGTACTTC
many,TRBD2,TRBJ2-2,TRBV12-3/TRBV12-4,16,CASRGLADVLTGELFF,TGTGCCAGCAGGGGACTAGCGGATGTACTTACCGGGGAGCTGTTTTTT
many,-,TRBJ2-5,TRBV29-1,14,CSVEDWQGRETQYF,TGCAGCGTTGAAGACTGGCAGGGAAGAGAGACCCAGTACTTC
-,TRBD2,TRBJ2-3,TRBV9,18,CASSPSGLAGYGVDTQYF,TGTGCCAGCAGCCCTTCGGGACTAGCGGGGTATGGGGTGGATACGCAGTATTTT
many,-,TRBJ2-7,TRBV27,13,CASSHTITYEQYF,TGTGCCAGCAGTCATACTATTACCTACGAGCAGTACTTC
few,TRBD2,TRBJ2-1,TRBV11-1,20,CASSLALTSGRETTYNEQFF,TGTGCCAGCAGCTTAGCGCTGACTAGCGGGAGGGAGACCACGTACAATGAGCAGTTCTTC
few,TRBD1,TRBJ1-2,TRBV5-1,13,CASSLAPGQANTF,TGCGCCAGCAGCTTGGCCCCGGGACAGGCGAACACCTTC
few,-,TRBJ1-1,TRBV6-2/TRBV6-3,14,CASSYSMGVTEAFF,TGTGCCAGCAGTTACTCGATGGGGGTCACTGAAGCTTTCTTT
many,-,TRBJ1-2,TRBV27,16,CASSALDGSRAGGYTF,TGTGCCAGCAGTGCCTTGGACGGAAGCAGAGCGGGGGGCTACACCTTC
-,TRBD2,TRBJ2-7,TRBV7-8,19,CASSLQVGTSGGPYYEQYF,TGTGCCAGCAGCTTGCAGGTCGGGACTAGCGGGGGGCCGTACTACGAGCAGTACTTC
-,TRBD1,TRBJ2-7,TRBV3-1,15,CASSSPGTGYYEQYF,TGTGCCAGCAGCTCGCCCGGGACAGGGTACTACGAGCAGTACTTC
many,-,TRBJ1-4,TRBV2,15,CASSVPRTTNEKLFF,TGTGCCAGCAGTGTCCCCAGAACAACTAATGAAAAACTGTTTTTT
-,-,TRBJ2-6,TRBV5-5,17,CASSLVQVHSGANVLTF,TGTGCCAGCAGCTTGGTGCAGGTGCACTCTGGGGCCAACGTCCTGACTTTC
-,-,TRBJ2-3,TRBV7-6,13,CASTYGPTDTQYF,TGTGCCAGCACGTACGGCCCCACAGATACGCAGTATTTT
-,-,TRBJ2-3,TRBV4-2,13,CASSQSSTDTQYF,TGTGCCAGCAGCCAAAGTAGCACAGATACGCAGTATTTT
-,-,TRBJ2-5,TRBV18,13,CACSPPGKETQYF,TGTGCCTGCTCACCTCCGGGAAAAGAGACCCAGTACTTC
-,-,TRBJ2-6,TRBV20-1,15,CSAPTGASGANVLTF,TGCAGTGCACCCACGGGGGCCTCTGGGGCCAACGTCCTGACTTTC
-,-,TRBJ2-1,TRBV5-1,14,CASSLELPYNEQFF,TGCGCCAGCAGCTTGGAGCTACCCTACAATGAGCAGTTCTTC
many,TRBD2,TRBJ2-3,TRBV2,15,CASPSRGGPLDTQYF,TGTGCCAGCCCTTCGCGGGGGGGCCCTCTGGATACGCAGTATTTT
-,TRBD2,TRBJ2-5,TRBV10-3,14,CAISDRTSEETQYF,TGTGCCATCAGTGACAGGACTAGCGAGGAGACCCAGTACTTC
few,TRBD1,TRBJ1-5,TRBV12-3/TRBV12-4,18,CASSLGPGTGVNDQPQHF,TGTGCCAGCAGTTTAGGTCCCGGGACAGGGGTGAATGATCAGCCCCAGCATTTT
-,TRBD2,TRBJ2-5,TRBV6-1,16,CASTPAGAGGPVTQYF,TGTGCCAGCACCCCAGCCGGGGCGGGGGGGCCGGTGACCCAGTACTTC
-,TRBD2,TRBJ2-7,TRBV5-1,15,CASSLQPGLVHEQYF,TGCGCCAGCAGTCTACAACCGGGACTAGTTCACGAGCAGTACTTC
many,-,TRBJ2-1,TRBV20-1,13,CSAHKGFTDEQFF,TGCAGTGCCCACAAGGGATTTACAGATGAGCAGTTCTTC
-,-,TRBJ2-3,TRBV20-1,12,CRPKSGTDTQYF,TGCAGACCTAAAAGCGGCACAGATACGCAGTATTTT
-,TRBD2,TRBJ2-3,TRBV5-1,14,CASNRLAGTDTQYF,TGCGCCAGCAACCGACTAGCGGGGACAGATACGCAGTATTTT